A selection of T cell receptor beta chains follows, all from one sample in a study of monozygotic twins with inflammatory bowel disease. TCRdb reprocessed the 5' RACE reads; each CDR3 protein has one entry and no DNA is given. In total, the table holds roughly 150,000 distinct CDR3 sequences. Sequencing was done on a sample of blood. Receptor source: a human donor with ulcerative colitis or Crohn's disease, or a healthy co-twin of an affected twin (not recorded which). Each CDR3 is given with its conserved first and last residue. Each record gives: J gene, V gene, CDR3 protein.

TRBJ2-5 | TRBV6-5 | CASTRGETQYF
TRBJ1-4 | TRBV3-1 | CASSQDWADTGEKLFF
TRBJ2-1 | TRBV5-1 | CASSVLTSGSGEQFF
TRBJ1-2 | TRBV6-1 | CASSPAPGSVYGYTF
TRBJ2-1 | TRBV19 | CASSIVSPSSYNEQFF
TRBJ1-4 | TRBV24-1 | CATSAPDRGHEKLFF
TRBJ1-4 | TRBV6-2/TRBV6-3 | CASSYVPGRLNEKLFF
TRBJ2-6 | TRBV7-3 | CASSFTGQVSGANVLTF
TRBJ2-3 | TRBV10-3 | CAISDLRHISTDTQYF
TRBJ2-6 | TRBV5-4 | CASSLGGGSGANVLTF
TRBJ2-7 | TRBV28 | CASSPPPRASSYEQYF
TRBJ1-1 | TRBV6-5 | CASSYSGSEAFF
TRBJ2-1 | TRBV9 | CASSGEGYPLQFF
TRBJ1-6 | TRBV5-1 | CASSLGQGSNSPLHF
TRBJ2-3 | TRBV10-3 | CAIRPLGGRGTDTQYF
TRBJ2-1 | TRBV11-1 | CASSNSNEQFF
TRBJ2-6 | TRBV20-1 | CSARRLTGTGGVGANVLTF
TRBJ2-1 | TRBV29-1 | CSVEAMDYQYPYNEQFF